The source of this T cell receptor beta chain is a study of blood T cells in healthy people across ages (dated by TCRdb to between 2014 and 2016). At the level of the whole study: In model experiments, template switching captured about one uniquely barcoded TCR beta cDNA molecule for every two T cells. Age-related changes in TCR beta repertoire diversity were measured in the study by deep sequencing normalized with unique cDNA molecular identifiers. Donors were grouped into four age groups: young (average roughly 16 years), middle-aged (less than 40), aged (about 60) and long-lived (approximately 78). To avoid experimental bias, donors of different ages were distributed randomly across sequencing lanes. For two donors (one aged 18 to 29 and one aged 80 or older), the study analyzed two additional independent replicas of 1 million unique cDNA reads from the same blood draw.

The paper as a whole reports these results and caveats: Since profiling was done on bulk unsorted PBMCs, naive and antigen-experienced compartments could not be conclusively compared. As age increased, observed TCR beta diversity per million T cells dropped in a roughly linear way, and a significant reduction was already evident by age 40. Because the CMV infection status of the donors was unknown, age-related changes in expanded clonotypes may potentially have been confounded. Estimates of total diversity from one million sequenced T cells were regarded as lower bounds and underestimates. There was a strong correlation between observed TCR beta diversity and the percentage of naive T cells measured by flow cytometry. Compared with the aged group, the long-lived group had more naive CD4+ T cells, fewer expanded clones and increased TCR diversity, a pattern suggesting age selection.

Donors were around 37 systemically healthy Caucasian individuals from Russia aged roughly 6 to 95 years. Roughly 9.5 milliliters of peripheral blood were drawn from each donor into EDTA-treated Vacutainer tubes. PBMCs were isolated by Ficoll-Paque density-gradient centrifugation, with at least 7 million obtained per sample. Trizol reagent was used to extract total RNA from PBMCs, with at least 6 micrograms per sample. For every donor, an aliquot of PBMCs went through flow cytometry to measure the percentages of naive CD45RAhigh/CD27high T cells. V ends up 6 bases short and J 1 base short, with an unmatched junction base count of 4. CDR1 and CDR2 are read off the germline V gene as MNHEY and SVGAGI. Spanning cysteine to phenylalanine, the CDR3 consists of 15 amino acids. Here the CDR3 DNA is all that survives: 45 bases in frame from base 1. Library prep was done by 5' RACE. The sample was run on an Illumina HiSeq 2500. A second PCR of about 6 to 11 cycles was run with a J-beta primer mix and a sample-barcoded 5' primer. Each TCR beta cDNA molecule received a unique molecular identifier from a template-switch 5' adaptor carrying 12 random nucleotides. Each sample yielded at least 2.5 million CDR3-containing paired-end reads. First-strand cDNA synthesis was performed from all RNA using the Mint cDNA synthesis kit, with priming by a TRBC-specific oligonucleotide. After uracil-DNA glycosylase treatment, a first 18-cycle PCR used universal primers M1SS and BC2_uni_R on all cDNA. On the study's bioinformatics: Normalization of each sample was performed by random selection of 1 million high-quality reads, each carrying a distinct molecular identifier. Reads sharing molecular identifiers were discarded rather than binned into consensus sequences. MiTCR, run with a Q25 quality threshold and the strictest error-elimination algorithm, handled CDR3 identification, clonotype clustering and error correction. A nonparametric unseen species model with Euler transformation was used to estimate a lower bound on total TCR beta diversity. TCRdb handled the public reads itself, with Q25 trimming in fastp and clone calling in MiXCR, and kept productive beta chains. Entries that share a CDR3 protein sequence are merged under the most common genes and DNA. These V and J calls originate from TCRdb's pipeline instead of the authors' own analysis. For this sample the table gives about 620,000 distinct CDR3 sequences, of which over 40% were detected only once. About 13% of the sample lies in the top ten.

For this clonotype: Its cognate antigen has yet to be identified. No base-level quality is on record; no much larger clone is a single base apart.

Input material: blood. The sequence was obtained from a woman of 80 years or more in good health. The chain is made from TRBV6-5 and TRBJ2-5, and TRBD2 aligns with 11 junction nucleotides. Here is the DNA: TGTGCCAGCAGGCGACTAGCGGGAATCCAAGAGACCCAGTACTTC. The translation is CASRRLAGIQETQYF.